This T cell receptor (beta chain) was observed in a study of blood T cells in healthy people across ages. Those donating, healthy Caucasian individuals from Russia, were aged about 6 to 100. This clonotype was detected a few times. With a J-beta primer mix and a sample-barcoded 5' primer, a second PCR ran about 6 to 11 cycles. TCRdb used MiXCR to reprocess the 5' RACE reads, holding one entry per CDR3 protein. The table lists around 700,000 distinct CDR3 sequences, 25% of them singletons. V lost 1 base and J lost 8, with 17 bases in between. The CDR3 has 15 amino acids. The germline gives CDR1 SGHKS, CDR2 YYEKEE (reference sequence). These data were also reused for a study on T cells of mothers and their children. As that report states: A few healthy Caucasian mothers gave samples, and so did their six children. From each mother came over 9.5 million TCR beta CDR3 reads, and from each child came 2.5 million to 3 million. Normalized overlap was always slightly, never significantly, higher in related than unrelated mother-child pairs.

This sequence joins TRBV5-5 and TRBJ2-3; tentatively, D is TRBD2 (5 bases). The sample was blood. The receptor's source is a boy between 10 and 17 years old in good health. The CDR3 protein is CASSLRTPVGSTQYF. The CDR3 nucleotides read TGTGCCAGCAGCTTGAGGACTCCCGTGGGTTCTACGCAGTATTTT.